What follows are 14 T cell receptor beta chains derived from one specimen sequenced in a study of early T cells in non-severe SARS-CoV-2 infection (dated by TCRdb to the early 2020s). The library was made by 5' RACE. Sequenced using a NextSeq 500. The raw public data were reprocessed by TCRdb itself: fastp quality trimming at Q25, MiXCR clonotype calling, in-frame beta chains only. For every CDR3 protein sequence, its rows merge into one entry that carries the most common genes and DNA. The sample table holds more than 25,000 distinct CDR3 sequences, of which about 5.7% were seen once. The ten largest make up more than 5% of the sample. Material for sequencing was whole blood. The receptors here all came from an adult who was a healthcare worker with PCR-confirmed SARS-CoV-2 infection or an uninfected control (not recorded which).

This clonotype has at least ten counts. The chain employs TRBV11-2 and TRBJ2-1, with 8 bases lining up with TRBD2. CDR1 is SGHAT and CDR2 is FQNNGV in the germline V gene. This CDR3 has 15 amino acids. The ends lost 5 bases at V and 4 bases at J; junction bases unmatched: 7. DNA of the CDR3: TGTGCCAGCAGCGTAGGAGCGGGGGATTACAATGAGCAGTTCTTC. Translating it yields CASSVGAGDYNEQFF.

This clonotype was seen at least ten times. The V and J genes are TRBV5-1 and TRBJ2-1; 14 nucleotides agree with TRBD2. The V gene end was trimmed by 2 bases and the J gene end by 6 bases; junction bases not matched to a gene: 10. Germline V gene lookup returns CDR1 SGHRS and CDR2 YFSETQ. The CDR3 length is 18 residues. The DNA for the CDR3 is TGCGCCAGCAGCTTCTTTCCGACCGGGACTAGCGGGGGCAATGAGCAGTTCTTC. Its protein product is CASSFFPTGTSGGNEQFF. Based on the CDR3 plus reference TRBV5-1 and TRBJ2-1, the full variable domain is KAGVTQTPRYLIKTRGQQVTLSCSPISGHRSVSWYQQTPGQGLQFLFEYFSETQRNKGNFPGRFSGRQFSNSRSEMNVSTLELGDSALYLCASSFFPTGTSGGNEQFFGPGTRLTVL.

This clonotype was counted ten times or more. The CDR3 here is CASSPPSGAGEKLFF. In DNA form, the CDR3 reads TGTGCCAGCTCACCACCCTCAGGGGCCGGTGAAAAACTGTTTTTT. This rearrangement joins TRBV18 to TRBJ1-4, with a tentative D call TRBD1 (6 bases). Trimming pared 0 bases from V and 7 bases from J, leaving 12 bases between. Germline CDR1 reads KGHSH; CDR2 reads LQKENI. This CDR3 spans 15 amino acids.

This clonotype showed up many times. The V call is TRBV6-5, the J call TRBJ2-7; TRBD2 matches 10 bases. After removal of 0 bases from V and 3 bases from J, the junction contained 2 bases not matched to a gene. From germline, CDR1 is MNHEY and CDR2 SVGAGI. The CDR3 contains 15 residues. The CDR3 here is CASSYSSGGYYEQYF. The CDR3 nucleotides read TGTGCCAGCAGTTACTCTAGCGGGGGGTACTACGAGCAGTACTTC.

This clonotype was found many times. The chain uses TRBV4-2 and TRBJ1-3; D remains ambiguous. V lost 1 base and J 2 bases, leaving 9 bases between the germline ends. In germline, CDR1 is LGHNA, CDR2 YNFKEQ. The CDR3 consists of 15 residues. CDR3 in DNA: TGTGCCAGCAGCCAAGTTAGGGAAGCTGGAAACACCATATATTTT. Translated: CASSQVREAGNTIYF.

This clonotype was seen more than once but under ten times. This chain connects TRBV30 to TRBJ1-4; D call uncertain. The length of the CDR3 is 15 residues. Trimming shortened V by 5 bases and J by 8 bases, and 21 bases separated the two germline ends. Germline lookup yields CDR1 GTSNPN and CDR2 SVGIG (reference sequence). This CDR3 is CAWAHPDFQWEKLFF. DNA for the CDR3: TGTGCCTGGGCGCACCCAGATTTTCAATGGGAAAAACTGTTTTTT.

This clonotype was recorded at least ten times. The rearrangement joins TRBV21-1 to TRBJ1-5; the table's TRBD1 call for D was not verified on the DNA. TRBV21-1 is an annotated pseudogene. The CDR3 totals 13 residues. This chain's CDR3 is CASSRKGSGDEHF. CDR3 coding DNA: TGTGCCAGCAGCAGAAAGGGTTCAGGGGACGAGCATTTT.

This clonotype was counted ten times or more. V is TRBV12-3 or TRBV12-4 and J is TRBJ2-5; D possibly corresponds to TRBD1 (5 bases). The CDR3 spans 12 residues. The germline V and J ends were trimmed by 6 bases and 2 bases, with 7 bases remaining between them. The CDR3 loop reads CASRRGQETQYF. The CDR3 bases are TGTGCCAGCAGAAGGGGACAAGAGACCCAGTACTTC.

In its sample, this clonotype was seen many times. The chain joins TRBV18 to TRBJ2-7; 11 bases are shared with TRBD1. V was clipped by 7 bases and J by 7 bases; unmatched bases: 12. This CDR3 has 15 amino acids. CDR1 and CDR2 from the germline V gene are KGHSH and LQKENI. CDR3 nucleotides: TGTGCCAGCTTAAGAAGTGGACAGGGGGCGGTTGAGCAGTACTTC. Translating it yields CASLRSGQGAVEQYF.

CDR3 region: CASSQLNSGGYEQYF. The CDR3 DNA follows: TGTGCCAGCAGCCAATTGAATAGCGGGGGGTACGAGCAGTACTTC. V and J are TRBV16 and TRBJ2-7; 10 bases align to TRBD2. The CDR3 covers 15 residues. Germline CDR1 and CDR2: KGHSY and FQNENV. Trimming removed 1 base from V and 4 bases from J; junction bases left unmatched: 4.

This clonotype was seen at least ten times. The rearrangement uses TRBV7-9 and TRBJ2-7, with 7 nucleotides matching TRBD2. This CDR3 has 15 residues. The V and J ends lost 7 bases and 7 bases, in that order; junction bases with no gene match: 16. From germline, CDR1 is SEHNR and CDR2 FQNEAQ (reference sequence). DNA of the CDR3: TGTGCCAGCACCAAAGCGGGGTTCCCTACGACGGAGCAGTACTTC. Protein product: CASTKAGFPTTEQYF.

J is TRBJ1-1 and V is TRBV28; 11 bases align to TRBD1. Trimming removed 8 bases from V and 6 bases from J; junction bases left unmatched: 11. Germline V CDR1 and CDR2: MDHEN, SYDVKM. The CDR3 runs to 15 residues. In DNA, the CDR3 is TGTGCCAGCCTAAGATATAGGACAGGGGGCTCTGAAGCTTTCTTT. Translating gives CASLRYRTGGSEAFF. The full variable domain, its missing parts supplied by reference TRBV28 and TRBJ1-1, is DVKVTQSSRYLVKRTGEKVFLECVQDMDHENMFWYRQDPGLGLRLIYFSYDVKMKEKGDIPEGYSVSREKKERFSLILESASTNQTSMYLCASLRYRTGGSEAFFGQGTRLTVV.

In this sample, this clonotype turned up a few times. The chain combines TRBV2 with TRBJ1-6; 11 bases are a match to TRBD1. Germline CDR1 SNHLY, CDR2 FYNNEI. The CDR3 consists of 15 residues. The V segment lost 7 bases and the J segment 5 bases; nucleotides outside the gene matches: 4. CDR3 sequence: CASTPDRGHNSPLHF. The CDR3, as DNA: TGTGCCAGCACACCGGACAGGGGGCATAATTCACCCCTCCACTTT.

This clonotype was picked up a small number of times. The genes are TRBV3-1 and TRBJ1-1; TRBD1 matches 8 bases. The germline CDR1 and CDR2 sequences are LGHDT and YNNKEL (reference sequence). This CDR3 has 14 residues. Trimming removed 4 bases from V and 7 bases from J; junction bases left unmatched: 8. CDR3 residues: CASSPRRGPIEAFF. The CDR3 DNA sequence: TGTGCCAGCAGCCCCCGCAGGGGGCCGATTGAAGCTTTCTTT.